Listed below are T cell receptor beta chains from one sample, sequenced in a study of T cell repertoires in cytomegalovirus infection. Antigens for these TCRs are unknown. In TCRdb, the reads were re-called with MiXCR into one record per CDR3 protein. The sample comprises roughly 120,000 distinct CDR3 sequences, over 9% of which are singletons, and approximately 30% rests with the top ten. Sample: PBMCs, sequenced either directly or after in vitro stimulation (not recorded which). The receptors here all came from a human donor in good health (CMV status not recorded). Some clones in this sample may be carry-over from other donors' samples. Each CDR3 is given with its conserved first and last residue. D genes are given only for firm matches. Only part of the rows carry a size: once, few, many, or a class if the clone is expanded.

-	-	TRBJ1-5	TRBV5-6	CASSSTVHSNQPQHF	TGTGCCAGCAGTTCGACGGTACATAGCAATCAGCCCCAGCATTTT
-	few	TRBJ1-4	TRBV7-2	CASSLGSTNEKLFF	TGTGCCAGCAGCTTAGGGTCAACTAATGAAAAACTGTTTTTT
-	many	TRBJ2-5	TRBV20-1	CSAISRQEETQYF	TGCAGTGCGATCTCTCGGCAGGAAGAGACCCAGTACTTC
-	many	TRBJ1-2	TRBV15	CATSGKGHPFWGYGYTF	TGTGCCACCAGCGGAAAGGGACATCCGTTCTGGGGCTATGGCTACACCTTC
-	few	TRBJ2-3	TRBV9	CASSTQSDTQYF	TGTGCCAGCAGCACTCAATCAGATACGCAGTATTTT
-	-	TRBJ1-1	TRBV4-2	CASSKVQQGTTQAFF	TGTGCCAGCAGCAAGGTCCAACAGGGTACGACCCAAGCTTTCTTT
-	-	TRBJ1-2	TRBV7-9	CASRTPAVDGYTF	TGTGCCAGCAGAACCCCCGCGGTGGATGGCTACACCTTC
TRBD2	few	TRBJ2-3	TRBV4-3	CASSQAGGVTDTQYF	TGCGCCAGCAGCCAAGCGGGGGGGGTCACAGATACGCAGTATTTT
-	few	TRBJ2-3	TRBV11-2	CASSYFAGPDTQYF	TGTGCCAGCAGCTACTTTGCGGGACCAGATACGCAGTATTTT
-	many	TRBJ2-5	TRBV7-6	CASSLGQGRQETQYF	TGTGCCAGCAGCTTAGGTCAGGGAAGGCAAGAGACCCAGTACTTC
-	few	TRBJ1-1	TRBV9	CASSVEGGGNTEAFF	TGTGCCAGCAGCGTAGAGGGCGGAGGGAACACTGAAGCTTTCTTT
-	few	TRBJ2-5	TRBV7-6	CASSSTTRETQYF	TGTGCCAGCAGCTCGACTACGCGAGAGACCCAGTACTTC
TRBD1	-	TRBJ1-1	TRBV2	CASSVDRDNTEAFF	TGTGCCAGCAGTGTGGACAGGGACAACACTGAAGCTTTCTTT
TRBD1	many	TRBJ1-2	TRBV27	CASSLSAGGFYGYTF	TGTGCCAGCAGTTTATCGGCAGGGGGCTTTTATGGCTACACCTTC
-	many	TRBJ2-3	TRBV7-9	CASSPLTGRNTQYF	TGTGCCAGCAGCCCCCTGACTGGGAGGAATACGCAGTATTTT
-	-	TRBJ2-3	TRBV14	CASGQAKRAAQYF	TGTGCCAGCGGCCAAGCAAAAAGGGCCGCGCAGTATTTT
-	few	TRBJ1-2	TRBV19	CAARQPASYGYTF	TGTGCCGCAAGACAGCCAGCATCCTATGGCTACACCTTC
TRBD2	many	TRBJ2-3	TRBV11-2	CASTPGGGSTDTQYF	TGTGCCAGCACCCCCGGGGGGGGCTCCACAGATACGCAGTATTTT
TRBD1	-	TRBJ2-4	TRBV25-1	CASSDTRTGKNIQYF	TGTGCCAGCAGTGATACCCGGACAGGCAAAAACATTCAGTACTTC
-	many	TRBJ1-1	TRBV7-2	CASSFGRGMNTEAFF	TGTGCCAGCAGCTTTGGACGGGGGATGAACACTGAAGCTTTCTTT
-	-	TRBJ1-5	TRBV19	CASSIVGSNQPQHF	TGTGCCAGTAGTATAGTTGGTAGCAATCAGCCCCAGCATTTT